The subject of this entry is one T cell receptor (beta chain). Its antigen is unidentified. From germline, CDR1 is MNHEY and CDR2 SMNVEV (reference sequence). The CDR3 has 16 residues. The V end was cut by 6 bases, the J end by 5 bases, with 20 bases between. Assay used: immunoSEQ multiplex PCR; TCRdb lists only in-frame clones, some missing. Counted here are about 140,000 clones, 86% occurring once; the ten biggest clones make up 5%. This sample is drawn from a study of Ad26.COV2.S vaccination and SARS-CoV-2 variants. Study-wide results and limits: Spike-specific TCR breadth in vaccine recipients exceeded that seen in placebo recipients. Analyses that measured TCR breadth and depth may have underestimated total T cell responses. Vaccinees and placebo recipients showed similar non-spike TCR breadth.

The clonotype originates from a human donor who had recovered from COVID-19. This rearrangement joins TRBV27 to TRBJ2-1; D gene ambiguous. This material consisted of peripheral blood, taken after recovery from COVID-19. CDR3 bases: TGTGCCAGCAGCTCTGACCAAATGAATTGGCACAATGAGCAGTTCTTC. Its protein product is CASSSDQMNWHNEQFF.